This T cell receptor beta chain was identified in a study of blood T cell repertoires in COVID-19. Across the study: Collection of acute and convalescent COVID-19 samples took place in the United States, Italy and Spain. In each case, the material was cDNA or gDNA derived from T cells, B-cell-depleted T cells, or PBMCs.

CDR3 size: 13 residues. Germline loops: CDR1 LGHDT, CDR2 YNNKEL (reference sequence). Trimming took off 0 bases at V and 4 bases at J, with 3 bases between the two ends. Under the authors' procedure: Amplification with reference gene primers provided the estimates of nucleated cell counts. The protocol was immunoSEQ multiplex PCR, while the TCRdb copy is restricted to in-frame clones and leaves out a portion. Clone size and the V and J calls come from that table; the DNA yielded D and trimming. The sample records about 75,000 clones, 90% being singletons. This chain connects TRBV3-1 (or the pseudogene TRBV3-2) to TRBJ2-2; D uncertain. The sequence was obtained from a human donor in a cohort sampled during active COVID-19. Material for sequencing was peripheral blood. The CDR3 bases are TGTGCCAGCAGCCAAGATCTCACCGGGGAGCTGTTTTTT. This translates into CASSQDLTGELFF.